These 24 T cell receptor beta chains were all obtained from the same sample, sequenced in a study of beta chain features in type 1 diabetes. The study's findings and limits: The study found moderately but significantly shorter TCRB CDR3s in all four CD4+ subsets of Type 1 diabetes patients.

The entirety of the isolated RNA underwent reverse transcription, so expressed TCRB transcripts were sequenced. Profiled with immunoSEQ multiplex PCR; TCRdb holds only in-frame clones, not every one. Here the sample spans about 660,000 clones, roughly an eighth being singletons. These receptors' antigens are unknown. The sequencing sample was made of naive CD4+ T cells from blood. The receptor set was obtained from a man aged 18 to 35 with type 1 diabetes.

This clone was seen a few times. The gene calls are TRBV29-1 and TRBJ1-1, with 10 nucleotides matching TRBD1. Germline trimming cut 4 bases from V and 0 bases from J; bases unmatched to any gene: 8. CDR1 is SQVTM and CDR2 is ANQGSEA in the germline V gene. The CDR3 is 16 residues long. The CDR3 nucleotides are TGCAGCGTTGGCTGGGGGGACAGGGGCCTGAACACTGAAGCTTTCTTT. Its translation: CSVGWGDRGLNTEAFF.

For the CDR3, the DNA is TGTGCCAGCAGCTTGACCGGGAAAGGGCCGGATACGCAGTATTTT. This sequence encodes CASSLTGKGPDTQYF. This chain uses TRBV7-9 with TRBJ2-3, with D perhaps matching TRBD2 (5 bases). From germline, CDR1 is SEHNR and CDR2 FQNEAQ (reference sequence). This CDR3 region has 15 residues. V shed 3 bases and J shed 6 bases, with 16 bases lying between them.

This clone was counted a few times. The chain links TRBV30 to TRBJ2-7; 8 nucleotides line up with TRBD1. The CDR3 covers 14 residues. V lost 3 bases to trimming and J lost 1 base; unmatched junction nucleotides: 5. Germline V CDR1 and CDR2: GTSNPN, SVGIG (reference sequence). CDR3 residues: CAWRGTGWSYEQYF. The CDR3 DNA reads as TGTGCCTGGAGAGGGACAGGTTGGTCCTACGAGCAGTACTTC.

The J gene is TRBJ1-1, the V gene TRBV9; no clear D gene. The CDR3 contains 16 residues. Trimming removed 4 bases from V and 3 bases from J, with 19 bases in between. Germline-derived CDR1 and CDR2 are SGDLS and YYNGEE. For the CDR3, the DNA is TGTGCCAGCAGCCACGAAGGAGCAGGATCGTACACTGAAGCTTTCTTT. Translated, it gives CASSHEGAGSYTEAFF. Variable domain in full (rest from reference TRBV9 and TRBJ1-1): DSGVTQTPKHLITATGQRVTLRCSPRSGDLSVYWYQQSLDQGLQFLIQYYNGEERAKGNILERFSAQQFPDLHSELNLSSLELGDSALYFCASSHEGAGSYTEAFFGQGTRLTVV.

This clone has only a few counts. This chain uses TRBV5-6 with TRBJ1-1, with 7 positions matching TRBD1. CDR3 size: 15 residues. The germline CDR1 and CDR2 sequences are SGHDT and YYEEEE. The V and J ends lost 2 bases and 2 bases, in that order; junction bases with no gene match: 6. CDR3: CASSFIGTANTEAFF. The DNA of the CDR3 is TGTGCCAGCAGCTTTATCGGGACAGCTAACACTGAAGCTTTCTTT.

The chain carries TRBV29-1 and TRBJ2-1, with 8 bases matching TRBD2. Germline V lookup: CDR1 SQVTM, CDR2 ANQGSEA. The CDR3 length is 13 residues. After removal of 4 bases from V and 7 bases from J, the junction contained 6 bases not matched to a gene. CDR3 sequence (DNA): TGCAGCGTTGCAGCGGGGGTTGGAAATGAGCAGTTCTTC. Protein sequence: CSVAAGVGNEQFF.

This clone was counted a few times. Other DNA sequences in the sample encode the same CDR3. The gene calls are TRBV5-6 and TRBJ1-5; no definite D call. Trimming removed 0 bases at V and 3 bases at J, with 1 base between. CDR3 length equals 12 residues. CDR1 and CDR2 from the germline V gene are SGHDT and YYEEEE. CDR3 protein: CASSLANQPQHF. The CDR3 bases are TGTGCCAGCAGCTTGGCCAATCAGCCCCAGCATTTT.

This chain uses TRBV6-4 with TRBJ2-3; perhaps TRBD2 as D (6 bases). This CDR3 is built from 14 residues. Germline-derived CDR1 and CDR2 are MRHNA and SNTAGT. Trimming took off 10 bases at V and 3 bases at J, with 17 bases between the two ends. CDR3 amino acids: CATSPGTVTDTQYF. CDR3 DNA sequence: TGTGCCACCTCTCCCGGGACTGTGACAGATACGCAGTATTTT.

This clone was picked up a small number of times. This chain uses TRBV5-1 with TRBJ2-1; no firm D call. The V and J ends lost 2 bases and 9 bases respectively, with 15 bases between them. The CDR3 length is 14 residues. The germline gives CDR1 SGHRS, CDR2 YFSETQ. The CDR3 DNA reads as TGCGCCAGCAGCTTAGGAAGGACGAGGACTGAGCAGTTCTTC. This translates into CASSLGRTRTEQFF.

In the case of this clone: Other DNA sequences in the sample encode the same CDR3. The rearrangement links TRBV30 to TRBJ1-2; 7 positions match TRBD1. In germline, CDR1 is GTSNPN, CDR2 SVGIG (reference sequence). This CDR3 has 11 amino acids. With 5 bases clipped from V and 4 bases from J, the junction kept 1 base outside the gene matches. The DNA of the CDR3 is TGTGCCTGGTCAGGGGGCTATGGCTACACCTTC. It encodes CAWSGGYGYTF.

This clone was observed a handful of times. The chain employs TRBV12-2 and TRBJ1-2; the D call in the table, TRBD1, was not verified against the DNA. TRBV12-2 is a known pseudogene. This CDR3 has 13 amino acids. The CDR3 region has the DNA TGTGCAAGTCGCCATCGACAGGGGGATGGCTACACCTTC. Residues: CASRHRQGDGYTF.

This sequence joins TRBV28 and TRBJ2-7, with D possibly TRBD2 on 6 matching bases. Germline lookup yields CDR1 MDHEN and CDR2 SYDVKM. This CDR3 region has 14 residues. Between the trimmed V and J ends, which lost 7 bases and 7 bases, there was a span of 20 bases. CDR3 nucleotide sequence: TGTGCCAGCAAGAAGGACTACCGGGTGGGTGAGCAGTACTTC. Protein: CASKKDYRVGEQYF.

This rearrangement joins TRBV7-6 to TRBJ2-6, with TRBD1 identical over 9 bases. The CDR3 consists of 17 residues. Germline V gives CDR1 SGHVS, CDR2 FNYEAQ. Trimming removed 1 base from V and 2 bases from J; junction bases left unmatched: 3. CDR3 region: CASSLGRTGAGANVLTF. CDR3 bases: TGTGCCAGCAGCTTAGGCCGGACAGGGGCTGGGGCCAACGTCCTGACTTTC.

The V and J genes are TRBV28 and TRBJ2-4, with no clear D. The CDR3 consists of 14 residues. Deletions cut 4 bases from V and 0 bases from J, with 7 bases between. The germline gives CDR1 MDHEN, CDR2 SYDVKM. CDR3 sequence: CASSSSLAKNIQYF. The CDR3 DNA sequence: TGTGCCAGCAGTTCGTCCCTAGCCAAAAACATTCAGTACTTC. The whole variable domain, filled in from reference TRBV28 and TRBJ2-4, reads DVKVTQSSRYLVKRTGEKVFLECVQDMDHENMFWYRQDPGLGLRLIYFSYDVKMKEKGDIPEGYSVSREKKERFSLILESASTNQTSMYLCASSSSLAKNIQYFGAGTRLSVL.

This clone was seen more than once but under ten times. This chain uses TRBV7-2 with TRBJ2-7; 7 bases align to TRBD1. This CDR3 has 14 amino acids. Germline CDR1 reads SGHTA; CDR2 reads FQGNSA. The V gene end was trimmed by 2 bases and the J gene end by 1 base; junction bases not matched to a gene: 2. Here the CDR3 reads CASSLLGQSYEQYF. The CDR3 nucleotides are TGTGCCAGCAGCTTATTGGGACAGTCCTACGAGCAGTACTTC.

The J gene is TRBJ2-5, the V gene TRBV9, with D tentatively TRBD2 (6 bases). The CDR3 length is 14 residues. Germline values: CDR1 SGDLS, CDR2 YYNGEE. The V and J ends lost 0 bases and 9 bases respectively, with 15 bases between them. The CDR3 nucleotides are TGTGCCAGCAGCGTAGGGGACTTTCCTGGGGCCCAGTACTTC. Protein product: CASSVGDFPGAQYF.

The table lists this clone with a few counts. The DNA of the CDR3 is TGTGCCAGCAGTTACCGTCGGGGCAGTACCTACGAGCAGTACTTC. Protein: CASSYRRGSTYEQYF. The chain is built from TRBV6-5 and TRBJ2-7; either TRBD1 or TRBD2 may fit D (5 bases each). The CDR3 has 15 amino acids. Trimming stripped 2 bases from V and 2 bases from J, with 13 bases between. In germline, CDR1 is MNHEY, CDR2 SVGAGI.

This chain connects TRBV7-9 to TRBJ2-3; TRBD2 might be the D (5 bases). Per germline, CDR1 SEHNR and CDR2 FQNEAQ (reference sequence). Trimming shortened V by 8 bases and J by 1 base, and 16 bases separated the two germline ends. This CDR3 region has 15 residues. CDR3 amino acids: CASLWGVRGTDTQYF. In nucleotides, the CDR3 is TGTGCCAGCTTGTGGGGAGTGAGAGGCACAGATACGCAGTATTTT.

The rearrangement joins TRBV15 to TRBJ2-2; D might be TRBD1 or TRBD2, each matching 5 bases. The CDR3 has 18 amino acids. CDR1 and CDR2 (germline): LNHNV, YYDKDF (reference sequence). V gave up 5 bases and J gave up 5 bases, with 24 bases separating them. CDR3 sequence reads: CATSYDPGTAAKTGELFF. As DNA, the CDR3 is TGTGCCACCAGCTACGATCCCGGGACGGCCGCCAAGACCGGGGAGCTGTTTTTT. Drawing the rest from reference TRBV15 and TRBJ2-2, the complete variable domain is DAMVIQNPRYQVTQFGKPVTLSCSQTLNHNVMYWYQQKSSQAPKLLFHYYDKDFNNEADTPDNFQSRRPNTSFCFLDIRSPGLGDTAMYLCATSYDPGTAAKTGELFFGEGSRLTVL.

This clone turned up a few times. The chain is built from TRBV4-3 and TRBJ1-4; D might be TRBD1 (5 bases). Germline CDR1 LGHNA, CDR2 YSLEER. The CDR3 consists of 16 residues. V lost 1 base to trimming and J lost 8 bases, with 17 bases between them. The CDR3 nucleotides read TGCGCCAGCAGCCAAGGGTCCGGCAGGGTAGGGGAAAAACTGTTTTTT. Translating gives CASSQGSGRVGEKLFF.

This clone was seen a few times. The gene calls are TRBV7-9 and TRBJ1-5; D is unresolved. This CDR3 contains 13 residues. Germline CDR1 is SEHNR and CDR2 is FQNEAQ (reference sequence). Trimming pared 3 bases from V and 5 bases from J, leaving 8 bases between. In DNA form, the CDR3 reads TGTGCCAGCAGCTTTGGACCCGATCAGCCCCAGCATTTT. Protein sequence: CASSFGPDQPQHF.

The CDR3 protein is CASSPGTVPPTDTQYF. The DNA of the CDR3 is TGTGCCAGCAGCCCAGGGACCGTTCCTCCCACAGATACGCAGTATTTT. V is TRBV11-3 and J is TRBJ2-3; D could derive from TRBD1 or TRBD2 (5 bases each). Trimming took off 5 bases at V and 2 bases at J, with 17 bases between the two ends. Germline CDR1 is SGHNT and CDR2 is YENEEA. CDR3 length: 16 amino acids.

This clone was detected only a few times. The chain carries TRBV29-1 and TRBJ1-5; tentative D call: TRBD1 (5 bases). The CDR3 has 13 residues. V was trimmed by 5 bases and J by 0 bases, leaving 8 bases between them. Germline CDR1 and CDR2: SQVTM and ANQGSEA. CDR3 residues: CSVQTDSNQPQHF. As DNA, the CDR3 is TGCAGCGTTCAGACAGATAGCAATCAGCCCCAGCATTTT.

The V and J genes are TRBV23-1 and TRBJ1-2; TRBD1 is a possible D gene (6 bases). TRBV23-1 is recorded as an ORF, its role being uncertain. There are 15 residues in the CDR3. Trimming removed 8 bases from V and 4 bases from J, with 20 bases in between. The CDR3 nucleotides read TGCGCCAGCCCCCCGGGCTGCAGGGGAATCTATGGCTACACCTTC. Its translation is CASPPGCRGIYGYTF.